This TCR beta chain appears in the sequencing data of a study of blood T cell repertoires in COVID-19. Overall study context: Acute and convalescent COVID-19 specimens originated in the United States, Italy and Spain. PBMCs, B-cell-depleted T cells, or T cells were the source of the cDNA or gDNA that made up the material.

In the study's own analysis: Estimates of nucleated cell counts were drawn from the amplification of reference gene primers. Profiling relied on immunoSEQ multiplex PCR, and the TCRdb table lists in-frame clones only, not all of them. Clone size and V and J calls were adopted from that table, with D and trimming inferred from the DNA. The top ten clones hold about 15% of a sample with over 25,000 clones, about 75% of them seen once. Germline CDR1 MGHRA, CDR2 YSYEKL. The trim removed 5 bases at V and 10 bases at J, leaving 11 bases unmatched. The CDR3 spans 15 residues. This sequence was found in a man older than 75 with active or convalescent COVID-19. The specimen sequenced was peripheral blood. V and J are TRBV4-1 and TRBJ2-1; 10 bases match TRBD1. DNA for the CDR3: TGCGCCAGCAGCAGTCCGGGACAGGGGCCCAAGGAGCAGTTCTTC. It encodes CASSSPGQGPKEQFF.